This TCR beta chain derives from a study of identical twins. Whole-study findings and limits: With beta out-of-frame sequences, excess sharing by twins was weaker. Abundant beta clonotypes from cord blood had fewer insertions, unlike memory repertoires, which showed none.

TCRdb reprocessed the 5' RACE reads with MiXCR, giving one entry per CDR3 protein. The sample contains a few hundred thousand distinct CDR3 sequences, roughly 15% of which appear only once. This CDR3 has 17 residues. The ends were cut back, 0 bases at V and 0 bases at J, with 11 bases in the middle. Germline V lookup: CDR1 LNHNV, CDR2 YYDKDF (reference sequence). This clonotype has more than one count but fewer than ten. Its cognate antigen is unknown. These data were likewise used in another study, on yellow fever vaccine responses in identical twins.

Sequencing was done on a sample of CD4+ T cells sorted from blood. The V gene is TRBV15, the J gene TRBJ1-4, with D unclear. The source is a woman aged 18-30 years in good health. CDR3 loop: CATSRDGWGATNEKLFF. The CDR3 DNA reads as TGTGCCACCAGCAGAGATGGCTGGGGAGCAACTAATGAAAAACTGTTTTTT.